The rows below give T cell receptor beta chains drawn from one sample of a study of blood T cell repertoires in COVID-19. Sequencing was performed with immunoSEQ multiplex PCR; in TCRdb, only in-frame clones are kept and a portion is missing. The sample lists about 350,000 clones; approximately 84% were seen once. Sequencing input: PBMCs or T cells enriched from blood (not recorded which). The receptors stem from a woman between 25 and 40 years old who had recovered from COVID-19. Both conserved end residues are part of each CDR3. Each record gives: clone size, J gene, D gene, V gene, CDR3 DNA, CDR3 protein. A D gene is named only where the DNA matches it firmly. Some rows mark clone size as missing; the rest say once, few, many or name a class of expanded clone.

>-|TRBJ1-1|-|TRBV3-1/TRBV3-2
TGTGCCAGCAGCCCCCGTGTGAGGGGGACTGAAGCTTTCTTT
CASSPRVRGTEAFF
>-|TRBJ2-1|-|TRBV5-4
TGTGCCAGCAGCTTGGTAGGGGCACATGAGCAGTTCTTC
CASSLVGAHEQFF
>-|TRBJ1-1|-|TRBV5-1
TGCGCCAGCAGCCCCCCGCTGGCAGACACTGAAGCTTTCTTT
CASSPPLADTEAFF
>few|TRBJ2-7|TRBD1|TRBV5-1
TGCGCCAGCAGCTACCCTACAGGGGTCCTCTCCTACGAGCAGTACTTC
CASSYPTGVLSYEQYF
>-|TRBJ2-2|TRBD1|TRBV5-1
TGCGCCAGCAGCTTACAGGGGCGCGGCGGGGAGCTGTTTTTT
CASSLQGRGGELFF
>-|TRBJ1-6|-|TRBV27
TGTGCCAGCAGTCGCGACAACCACAGGGATTCACCCCTCCACTTT
CASSRDNHRDSPLHF
>-|TRBJ2-7|-|TRBV25-1
TGTGCCAGCCGGCTTCGGGGGGAGCAGTACTTC
CASRLRGEQYF
>once|TRBJ1-5|-|TRBV2
TGTGCCAGCAGTGAAGGGACAACTAATCAGCCCCAGCATTTT
CASSEGTTNQPQHF
>-|TRBJ2-5|-|TRBV2
TGTGCCAGCAGTGAATCCCGCAGCCAAGAGACCCAGTACTTC
CASSESRSQETQYF
>-|TRBJ2-1|-|TRBV6-5
TGTGCCAGCACCAGGACTGTCGGTGGTGAGCAGTTCTTC
CASTRTVGGEQFF
>-|TRBJ1-1|-|TRBV10-3
TGTGCCATCAGTGTCGCTGAGGACAGTGAAGCTTTCTTT
CAISVAEDSEAFF
>-|TRBJ2-7|-|TRBV7-2
TGTGCCAGCAGCTTAGTTGGCGGGGGCTTGGTACTAAGCGAGCAGTACTTC
CASSLVGGGLVLSEQYF
>once|TRBJ2-7|-|TRBV11-2
TGTGCCAGCAGCTTAGACAGGGTATCGACCTACGAGCAGTACTTC
CASSLDRVSTYEQYF
>-|TRBJ2-7|-|TRBV29-1
TGCAGCGTTATAACCGGGGACTCCTACGAGCAGTACTTC
CSVITGDSYEQYF
>-|TRBJ1-5|-|TRBV28
TGTGCCATCCGGCCGGGGGATCAGCCCCAGCATTTT
CAIRPGDQPQHF
>-|TRBJ2-4|TRBD2|TRBV7-2
TGTGCCAGCAGCCAACCCATAGCGGGGGGCGTAGCCAAAAACATTCAGTACTTC
CASSQPIAGGVAKNIQYF
>-|TRBJ2-1|TRBD2|TRBV19
TGTGCCAGTAGAGCCGGGACTACCTCGAACAATGAGCAGTTCTTC
CASRAGTTSNNEQFF
>-|TRBJ2-1|TRBD1|TRBV10-3
TGTGCCACCATCCGAGACCACGTGGGACAGTACAATGAGCAGTTCTTC
CATIRDHVGQYNEQFF
>-|TRBJ2-1|-|TRBV10-3
TGTGCCATCGATCAGGGGACCGGGTACAATGAGCAGTTCTTC
CAIDQGTGYNEQFF
>-|TRBJ1-2|TRBD1|TRBV5-5
TGTGCCAGCAGCTCCCCAGGACAGGGGGTCGGTATTTATGGCTACACCTTC
CASSSPGQGVGIYGYTF
>-|TRBJ2-1|TRBD2|TRBV2
TGTGCCAGCAGGAAGGGAATCGGGACTAGGCAGTTCTTC
CASRKGIGTRQFF
>-|TRBJ1-1|TRBD1|TRBV6-5
TGTGCCAGCAGAGGGACAGGGGGTAGTGAAGCTTTCTTT
CASRGTGGSEAFF
>-|TRBJ1-5|-|TRBV19
TGTGCCAGTATTTCCGATTGGGAGGGGCGTCTACATAGCAATCAGCCCCAGCATTTT
CASISDWEGRLHSNQPQHF
>-|TRBJ2-5|-|TRBV3-1/TRBV3-2
TGTGCCAGCAGTCCGTATGCGGGACAGCTGGGGGAGACCCAGTACTTC
CASSPYAGQLGETQYF
>few|TRBJ1-2|-|TRBV3-1/TRBV3-2
TGTGCCAGCAGCCGGGGACAAAACTATGGCTACACCTTC
CASSRGQNYGYTF
>-|TRBJ2-2|-|TRBV18
TGTGCCAGCTCACCCGACAGCAACACCGGGGAGCTGTTTTTT
CASSPDSNTGELFF
>-|TRBJ2-7|TRBD1|TRBV5-5
TGTGCCAGCAGCTCCGGGACAGGGATTTGGCAGTACTTC
CASSSGTGIWQYF
>-|TRBJ1-5|-|TRBV30
TGTGCCTGGAACTCCCCACCAGGTAATCAGCCCCAGCATTTT
CAWNSPPGNQPQHF
>once|TRBJ1-1|-|TRBV6-2/TRBV6-3
TGTGCCAGCAGTTATTCCGACAGGTGGATTACTGAAGCTTTCTTT
CASSYSDRWITEAFF
>few|TRBJ1-5|TRBD1|TRBV15
TGTGCCACCAGTTTCACAGGGGGCAATCAGCCCCAGCATTTT
CATSFTGGNQPQHF
>once|TRBJ2-7|TRBD2|TRBV27
TGTGCCAGCAGTTTCCTAGCGGGGGGTCTTCCTGACGAGCAGTACTTC
CASSFLAGGLPDEQYF
>-|TRBJ1-5|-|TRBV9
TGTGCCAGCAGCGTAGAGGACAGTCCCAATCAGCCCCAGCATTTT
CASSVEDSPNQPQHF
>-|TRBJ2-2|TRBD1|TRBV5-1
TGCGCCAGCAGCTTGGGACAGGGGAAAACCGGGGAGCTGTTTTTT
CASSLGQGKTGELFF
>-|TRBJ1-6|TRBD1|TRBV9
TGTGCCAGCAGCGCTTCGACAGGGGAAGCTTCACCCCTCCACTTT
CASSASTGEASPLHF
>once|TRBJ2-7|-|TRBV2
TGTGCCAGCAGTGATAGCCGACAGCGATCCTACGAGCAGTACTTC
CASSDSRQRSYEQYF
>-|TRBJ2-3|TRBD1|TRBV7-7
TGTGCCAGCAGCCGGACAGGGACAGATACGCAGTATTTT
CASSRTGTDTQYF
>-|TRBJ1-5|-|TRBV20-1
TGCAGTGCTAGTACGGGGTTCAGCAATCAGCCCCAGCATTTT
CSASTGFSNQPQHF
>few|TRBJ1-4|-|TRBV28
TGTGCCAGCAGTCTTAATGAAAAACTGTTTTTT
CASSLNEKLFF
>-|TRBJ1-4|-|TRBV29-1
TGCAGCGTCGCAAGGGGTGGGGAAAAACTGTTTTTT
CSVARGGEKLFF
>-|TRBJ1-5|-|TRBV3-1/TRBV3-2
TGTGCCAGCAGCCCCGGGGAGGCGGTCAATCAGCCCCAGCATTTT
CASSPGEAVNQPQHF
>once|TRBJ1-2|TRBD1|TRBV27
TGTGCCAGCAGTTTGAGGGACAGGGGTTTTCATGGCTACACCTTC
CASSLRDRGFHGYTF
>-|TRBJ2-7|-|TRBV7-9
TGTGCCAGCAGCTTCGGACAGAACTACGAGCAGTACTTC
CASSFGQNYEQYF
>-|TRBJ2-7|TRBD1|TRBV6-2/TRBV6-3
TGTGCCAGCAGTACTTCCGGGACAGACTCCTACGAGCAGTACTTC
CASSTSGTDSYEQYF
>-|TRBJ1-6|-|TRBV4-1
TGCGCCAGCAGCCAAGTAGCGTCACCCCTCCACTTT
CASSQVASPLHF
>-|TRBJ2-2|-|TRBV5-1
TGCGCCAGCAGCAGGGGAGGAGACACCGGGGAGCTGTTTTTT
CASSRGGDTGELFF
>few|TRBJ2-1|-|TRBV2
TGTGCCAACGAAAAGGCGACAGGAATCTACAATGAGCAGTTCTTC
CANEKATGIYNEQFF
>-|TRBJ1-3|TRBD1|TRBV4-1
TGCGCCAGCAGCCTCGCAGCCGGGACAGACTCTGGAAACACCATATATTTT
CASSLAAGTDSGNTIYF
>-|TRBJ1-1|TRBD1|TRBV28
TGTGCCAGCAGTTCCCCCGGGACAGGGGTCTCCGGAGGGGAAGCTTTCTTT
CASSSPGTGVSGGEAFF
>-|TRBJ2-5|TRBD2|TRBV27
TGTGCCAGCAGCCCCCTTGGGCCTAGCGGGGTGACCCACCAAGAGACCCAGTACTTC
CASSPLGPSGVTHQETQYF
>-|TRBJ2-3|TRBD2|TRBV5-1
TGCGCCTCTAGCGAAAAACGGACTAGCTCAGATACGCAGTATTTT
CASSEKRTSSDTQYF
>-|TRBJ1-2|TRBD1|TRBV12-3/TRBV12-4
TGTGCCAGCAGAGACAGGGCGACCTATGGCTACACCTTC
CASRDRATYGYTF
>-|TRBJ1-2|-|TRBV15
TGTGCCACCAGCATCACCCCGAGTCCCTCTAACTATGGCTACACCTTC
CATSITPSPSNYGYTF
>few|TRBJ2-1|TRBD1|TRBV19
TGTGCCAGTAGTATAGATCGTTTTGCCCGGGACAGGGGGCTTGAGTTCTTC
CASSIDRFARDRGLEFF
>-|TRBJ1-1|-|TRBV7-9
TGTGCCAGCAGCTTAGATCGGGGGAGCGTCCACCCCGGAGAGGCTTTCTTT
CASSLDRGSVHPGEAFF
>-|TRBJ2-5|-|TRBV5-4
TGTGCCAGCACCAATGGCCGGTACGACCAGGTCGAATCATGGGAGACCCAGTACTTC
CASTNGRYDQVESWETQYF
>-|TRBJ2-7|TRBD1|TRBV2
TGTGCCAGCAGTGGACAGGGGGGGGACGAGCAGTACTTC
CASSGQGGDEQYF
>-|TRBJ2-5|TRBD1|TRBV7-9
TGTGCCAGCAGCTTAGAACACGGGACAGGGTGGGAAGAGACCCAGTACTTC
CASSLEHGTGWEETQYF
>-|TRBJ2-5|-|TRBV2
TGTGCCAGCAGGGTGGACAGCCAAGAGACCCAGTACTTC
CASRVDSQETQYF
>-|TRBJ1-3|TRBD1|TRBV18
TGTGCCAGCTCACCTAACAGGGGGCAAGGAAACACCATATATTTT
CASSPNRGQGNTIYF